These 28 T cell receptor beta chains came from one sample sequenced in a study of blood T cell repertoires in COVID-19. Some clones are missing from TCRdb's copy, which holds only in-frame ones; the method was immunoSEQ multiplex PCR. The data contain hundreds of thousands of clones, around 89% of them singletons. Source material: peripheral blood. The receptors come from a young woman with acute or convalescent COVID-19.

The chain couples TRBV6-1 to TRBJ2-7; a possible D gene is TRBD2 (6 bases). Germline V gene sequence: CDR1 MNHNS, CDR2 SASEGT. The CDR3 sequence is 12 residues long. The V end was cut by 3 bases, the J end by 3 bases, with 6 bases between. The CDR3 region has the DNA TGTGCCAGCAGTGAGCGGGACTACGAGCAGTACTTC. Residues: CASSERDYEQYF.

V usage is TRBV6-2 or TRBV6-3 and J usage is TRBJ1-2, with TRBD1 matching 7 bases. The ends lost 4 bases at V and 2 bases at J; junction bases unmatched: 7. The CDR3 spans 15 residues. CDR1 and CDR2 from the germline V gene are MNHEY and SVGEGT. The CDR3 reads CASSSRLGQNYGYTF. The CDR3 DNA sequence: TGTGCCAGCAGTTCAAGACTGGGACAGAACTATGGCTACACCTTC.

The chain combines TRBV7-9 with TRBJ2-7; 7 nucleotides line up with TRBD1. The CDR3 length is 13 residues. Germline CDR1 reads SEHNR; CDR2 reads FQNEAQ (reference sequence). V lost 2 bases and J lost 3; bases outside the gene matches: 1. CDR3 in amino acids: CASSLRTGYEQYF. DNA for the CDR3: TGTGCCAGCAGCTTAAGGACAGGCTACGAGCAGTACTTC.

Details on this clone: This sample also contains other DNA sequences that code for the same CDR3. The chain has TRBV9 and TRBJ1-1, with D possibly TRBD1 on 5 matching bases. V dropped 0 bases and J dropped 0 bases, with 9 bases sitting between them. The germline CDR1 and CDR2 sequences are SGDLS and YYNGEE. This CDR3 has 15 residues. The CDR3 protein is CASSVEGSMNTEAFF. CDR3 nucleotide sequence: TGTGCCAGCAGCGTAGAGGGGTCAATGAACACTGAAGCTTTCTTT.

J is TRBJ2-1 and V is TRBV12-3 or TRBV12-4, with D uncertain. This CDR3 contains 12 residues. V dropped 6 bases and J dropped 7 bases, with 10 bases sitting between them. The CDR3 sequence: CASSHAENEQFF. The CDR3 DNA follows: TGTGCCAGCAGCCACGCGGAGAATGAGCAGTTCTTC.

The chain joins TRBV5-4 to TRBJ2-5; D is perhaps TRBD2 (5 bases). The CDR3 loop spans 13 amino acids. Germline CDR1 and CDR2: SGHNT and YYREEE (reference sequence). The V and J ends lost 4 bases and 4 bases respectively, with 11 bases between them. The DNA for the CDR3 is TGTGCCAGCAGCCCTGGGAGAGGAGAGACCCAGTACTTC. Protein: CASSPGRGETQYF. The variable domain in full, completed from reference TRBV5-4 and TRBJ2-5, reads ETGVTQSPTHLIKTRGQQVTLRCSSQSGHNTVSWYQQALGQGPQFIFQYYREEENGRGNFPPRFSGLQFPNYSSELNVNALELDDSALYLCASSPGRGETQYFGPGTRLLVL.

The J gene is TRBJ1-6, the V gene TRBV30, with TRBD1 matching over 12 bases. The junction had 5 bases not matched to a gene; V was cut back by 2 bases and J by 12 bases. Germline-derived CDR1 and CDR2 are GTSNPN and SVGIG (reference sequence). The CDR3 totals 14 residues. This CDR3 is CAWSRGTGGLPLHF. CDR3 bases: TGTGCCTGGAGTCGGGGGACAGGGGGCTTACCCCTCCACTTT.

The chain has TRBV19 and TRBJ2-6; D gene ambiguous. The CDR3 extends over 14 amino acids. V lost 4 bases and J 1 base, leaving 5 bases between the germline ends. Germline V CDR1 and CDR2: LNHDA, SQIVND (reference sequence). CDR3 sequence reads: CASSTRSGANVLTF. The CDR3 nucleotides are TGTGCCAGTAGTACCCGGTCTGGGGCCAACGTCCTGACTTTC.

The V gene is TRBV6-4, the J gene TRBJ1-2, with 8 bases fitting TRBD1. V was clipped by 2 bases and J by 6 bases; unmatched bases: 11. The CDR3 extends over 16 amino acids. Germline V gives CDR1 MRHNA, CDR2 SNTAGT. CDR3 nucleotides: TGTGCCAGCAGTGACGAATCCCCAACGACAGGGGATGGCTACACCTTC. It specifies CASSDESPTTGDGYTF.

As for this clone: The junction and the germline gene differ at one end; a read error may be behind it. J is TRBJ1-1 and V is TRBV2; D is ambiguous. CDR3 length: 9 amino acids. Germline CDR1 reads SNHLY; CDR2 reads FYNNEI. The CDR3 DNA is TGTGCCAGCCGTCCAGGTGAGTCGTTT. This encodes CASRPGESF.

This sequence joins TRBV30 and TRBJ1-2, with 7 bases fitting TRBD1. J lost 8 bases, V lost 0 bases, and 6 bases had no gene match. CDR3 size: 13 residues. Looked up from germline, CDR1 is GTSNPN and CDR2 is SVGIG (reference sequence). DNA for the CDR3: TGTGCCTGGAGTGTACAGACAGGGCGCGGCTACACCTTC. This sequence encodes CAWSVQTGRGYTF.

This sequence joins TRBV7-9 and TRBJ2-2; TRBD1 aligns across 11 bases. This CDR3 region has 15 residues. Trimming took 4 bases from V and 8 from J; bases not matched to a gene: 6. Per the germline V gene, CDR1 is SEHNR and CDR2 is FQNEAQ (reference sequence). CDR3 bases: TGTGCCAGCAGCTCAGGACAGGGGGCACCTGGGGAGCTGTTTTTT. Protein product: CASSSGQGAPGELFF.

This clone occurred many times. The V and J genes are TRBV5-6 and TRBJ2-7, with 8 bases lining up with TRBD1. CDR3 size: 13 residues. The junction had 7 bases not matched to a gene; V was cut back by 9 bases and J by 2 bases. CDR1 is SGHDT and CDR2 is YYEEEE in the germline V gene. The CDR3 region has the DNA TGTGCCAAAGAGGACAGGGTTCCCTACGAGCAGTACTTC. It specifies CAKEDRVPYEQYF.

About this clone itself: Relative to the germline gene, one junction end is altered; a read error may explain this. The chain links TRBV7-2 to TRBJ1-2; 7 bases align to TRBD1. CDR1 and CDR2 (germline): SGHTA, FQGNSA. The CDR3 sequence is 13 residues long. The CDR3: CASGFGTAYGYTF. The CDR3 coding sequence is TGTGCCAGCGGCTTTGGGACAGCCTATGGCTACACCTTC.

This CDR3 is CASSYRTGGRGSPLHF. Here the CDR3 DNA reads TGTGCCAGCAGTTACCGGACAGGGGGGCGGGGCTCACCCCTCCACTTT. The chain recombines TRBV6-5 with TRBJ1-6; 10 bases fit TRBD1. V lost 2 bases, J lost 10 bases, and 8 bases stayed unmatched. Germline lookup yields CDR1 MNHEY and CDR2 SVGAGI. This CDR3 has 16 amino acids.

The V and J genes are TRBV19 and TRBJ2-7; no clear D. This CDR3 has 14 amino acids. The germline V gene has CDR1 LNHDA and CDR2 SQIVND (reference sequence). V lost 2 bases and J 3 bases, leaving 11 bases between the germline ends. The CDR3 reads CASSIRTAGYEQYF. CDR3 DNA sequence: TGTGCCAGTAGTATAAGAACAGCTGGCTACGAGCAGTACTTC.

This clone was seen just once. The gene calls are TRBV11-1 and TRBJ1-2; the D gene is possibly TRBD1 (6 bases). Trimming took 3 bases from V and 6 from J, leaving 20 bases between them. This CDR3 region has 16 residues. CDR1 is SGHAT and CDR2 is FQDESV in the germline V gene (reference sequence). CDR3 sequence: CASSLGPGHPSDGYTF. The CDR3 nucleotides read TGTGCCAGCAGCTTGGGGCCGGGACACCCATCCGATGGCTACACCTTC.

This chain links TRBV3-1 (or the pseudogene TRBV3-2) with TRBJ1-1, with D perhaps matching TRBD1 (5 bases). Germline V gene sequence: CDR1 LGHDT, CDR2 YNNKEL (reference sequence). V lost 0 bases and J lost 9, with 17 bases in between. There are 15 residues in the CDR3. The CDR3 loop is CASSQDDRGRAKAFF. DNA of the CDR3: TGTGCCAGCAGCCAAGATGATAGGGGCAGGGCTAAAGCTTTCTTT.

The chain combines TRBV19 with TRBJ1-5, with 7 positions matching TRBD1. Germline trimming cut 7 bases from V and 4 bases from J; bases unmatched to any gene: 7. Germline assignment: CDR1 LNHDA and CDR2 SQIVND (reference sequence). CDR3 length: 14 residues. The CDR3 DNA sequence: TGTGCCAGTACCCCGAACAGGGGTAATCAGCCCCAGCATTTT. Protein: CASTPNRGNQPQHF.

The rearrangement joins TRBV5-1 to TRBJ2-7, with D possibly being TRBD1 (5 bases). Germline V lookup: CDR1 SGHRS, CDR2 YFSETQ. Between the trimmed V and J ends, which lost 2 bases and 0 bases, there was a span of 12 bases. This CDR3 has 15 residues. For the CDR3, the DNA is TGCGCCAGCAGCTTTGGAGACAGTCGCTCCTACGAGCAGTACTTC. Its protein is CASSFGDSRSYEQYF.

The chain is built from TRBV6-4 and TRBJ1-2; the match to TRBD1 covers 7 bases. Looked up from germline, CDR1 is MRHNA and CDR2 is SNTAGT. J was trimmed by 4 bases and V by 6 bases; bases with no gene match: 8. This CDR3 is built from 14 residues. The CDR3 loop reads CASSPRQGGYGYTF. DNA of the CDR3: TGTGCCAGCAGCCCTCGACAGGGCGGCTATGGCTACACCTTC.

The V call is TRBV28, the J call TRBJ2-7, with D tentatively TRBD1 (6 bases). Germline CDR1 reads MDHEN; CDR2 reads SYDVKM. V dropped 6 bases and J dropped 5 bases, with 17 bases sitting between them. This CDR3 region has 14 residues. CDR3 loop: CASSRNRDNDEQYF. The CDR3 region has the DNA TGTGCCAGCAGCCGAAACAGGGATAATGACGAGCAGTACTTC.

The rearrangement uses TRBV3-1 (or the pseudogene TRBV3-2) and TRBJ1-2; the match to TRBD1 covers 7 bases. The CDR3 extends over 16 amino acids. In germline, CDR1 is LGHDT, CDR2 YNNKEL (reference sequence). The V segment lost 4 bases and the J segment 4 bases; nucleotides outside the gene matches: 12. CDR3 DNA: TGTGCCAGCAGCCTAGGACCCTTGGGACAGCTCTATGGCTACACCTTC. As protein: CASSLGPLGQLYGYTF.

This chain connects TRBV10-2 to TRBJ1-4, with no clear D. The CDR3 contains 14 residues. Germline lookup yields CDR1 WSHSY and CDR2 SAAADI. Deletions cut 8 bases from V and 0 bases from J, with 10 bases between. The CDR3 region is CASPHGATNEKLFF. The CDR3 DNA reads as TGCGCCAGCCCTCACGGTGCAACTAATGAAAAACTGTTTTTT.

There are a few counts of this clone. This chain connects TRBV15 to TRBJ1-2, with D possibly matching TRBD1 (5 bases). Germline values: CDR1 LNHNV, CDR2 YYDKDF (reference sequence). Between the trimmed V and J ends, which lost 0 bases and 5 bases, there was a span of 7 bases. The CDR3 contains 13 residues. In nucleotides, the CDR3 is TGTGCCACCAGCAGAGACAGGGAATATGGCTACACCTTC. This gives the protein CATSRDREYGYTF.

The CDR3 DNA reads as TGTGCCAGCAGTTATGCCTCCGGTTCGCAGCAGTACTTC. Amino acid sequence: CASSYASGSQQYF. The genes are TRBV6-2 or TRBV6-3 and TRBJ2-7, with D hard to call. CDR1 is MNHEY, CDR2 SVGEGT, per germline. V lost 3 bases and J lost 8, with 14 bases in between. The CDR3 extends over 13 amino acids.

This rearrangement joins TRBV7-8 to TRBJ1-1; no clear D. Per germline, CDR1 SGHVS and CDR2 FQNEAQ. The CDR3 totals 14 residues. V lost 0 bases, J lost 1 base, and 6 bases lay in between. In DNA form, the CDR3 reads TGTGCCAGCAGCTTAGCGGGAGGGAACACTGAAGCTTTCTTT. Amino acids: CASSLAGGNTEAFF.

This rearrangement joins TRBV29-1 to TRBJ2-7; 10 bases are shared with TRBD1. Trimming removed 6 bases from V and 4 bases from J; junction bases left unmatched: 6. The CDR3 spans 13 residues. Germline lookup yields CDR1 SQVTM and CDR2 ANQGSEA. CDR3 in DNA: TGCAGCGTCCGGGACAGGGGAACATACGAGCAGTACTTC. It codes for CSVRDRGTYEQYF.